This T cell receptor (beta chain) was documented in a study of patients with pleural tuberculosis (dated by TCRdb to the mid-2010s). Sequencing used an Illumina Genome Analyzer IIx. TCRdb's own reprocessing of the public reads used fastp at Q25 and MiXCR and kept productive beta chains. Rows are unified per CDR3 protein, each entry keeping the most common DNA and genes. Within this sample are some 48,000 distinct CDR3 sequences, with under 8.5% of them counted one time only. The top ten constitute roughly 15% of the sample. V has 3 bases trimmed and J has 4 bases trimmed; junction bases matching no gene number 16. CDR1 PRHDT and CDR2 FYEKMQ were looked up in the germline V gene (reference sequence). The CDR3, cysteine through phenylalanine, is 18 amino acids long. Of all the DNA, just the CDR3 is kept, 54 bases in frame from base 1. Concerning this clonotype itself: The antigen it recognizes is unknown. Per-base quality was not reported, and no clone a single base away is much larger than it.

The rearranged segments are TRBV13 and TRBJ2-5; 8 junctional bases match TRBD1. The TCR sequence derives from a human donor with pleural tuberculosis. CDR3 sequence: CASSFGWNMAGGVETQYF. The DNA is as follows: TGTGCCAGCAGCTTCGGCTGGAATATGGCAGGGGGCGTAGAGACCCAGTACTTC.